What follows are 30 T cell receptor beta chains derived from one specimen sequenced in a study of CD8+ T cells in alopecia areata. Stated treatment: oral pan-JAK inhibitor, 5-10 mg twice daily. RNA extraction and reverse transcription yielded cDNA as sequencing template. Measured with immunoSEQ multiplex PCR; TCRdb has only the in-frame clones, and not every one. The table records about 76,000 clones, approximately 72% of them present only once. The sequencing here drew on CD8+ T cells sorted from blood, taken at week 24, from a patient treated with tofacitinib. These receptors were collected from a human donor with alopecia areata.

The J gene is TRBJ2-7, the V gene TRBV28; 7 bases agree with TRBD1. Trimming took 1 base from V and 2 from J; bases not matched to a gene: 5. The V gene's germline CDR1 is MDHEN and CDR2 SYDVKM. This CDR3 has 15 amino acids. The CDR3 nucleotides are TGTGCCAGCAGTTTATACTCAGGGGGAACCTACGAGCAGTACTTC. The encoded protein is CASSLYSGGTYEQYF. The whole variable domain, filled in from reference TRBV28 and TRBJ2-7, reads DVKVTQSSRYLVKRTGEKVFLECVQDMDHENMFWYRQDPGLGLRLIYFSYDVKMKEKGDIPEGYSVSREKKERFSLILESASTNQTSMYLCASSLYSGGTYEQYFGPGTRLTVT.

This clone was observed once. The chain links TRBV9 to TRBJ1-1; 10 bases are shared with TRBD1. The CDR3 covers 15 residues. Germline CDR1 is SGDLS and CDR2 is YYNGEE. J was trimmed by 3 bases and V by 3 bases; bases with no gene match: 5. CDR3 in DNA: TGTGCCAGCAGCGCCCCCGGGACAGGGGACACTGAAGCTTTCTTT. It translates to CASSAPGTGDTEAFF.

The chain has TRBV7-9 and TRBJ2-1, with 10 bases fitting TRBD2. J gave up 0 bases and V 5 bases, and 4 bases lay outside the gene matches. The CDR3 length is 16 residues. Germline V gives CDR1 SEHNR, CDR2 FQNEAQ (reference sequence). CDR3 region: CASSPASGGSYNEQFF. The DNA for the CDR3 is TGTGCCAGCAGCCCAGCTAGCGGGGGCTCCTACAATGAGCAGTTCTTC.

The V call is TRBV28, the J call TRBJ2-7; the D gene could be TRBD1 or TRBD2 (5 bases each). V was trimmed by 6 bases and J by 2 bases, leaving 17 bases between them. Germline assignment: CDR1 MDHEN and CDR2 SYDVKM. This CDR3 region has 15 residues. CDR3 sequence (DNA): TGTGCCAGCAGCCTAGGAGAGGGGTACCCCTACGAGCAGTACTTC. Translated: CASSLGEGYPYEQYF.

The rearrangement links TRBV7-9 to TRBJ2-3; either TRBD1 or TRBD2 may fit D (5 bases each). Looked up from germline, CDR1 is SEHNR and CDR2 is FQNEAQ (reference sequence). The CDR3 has 16 amino acids. The V gene lost 3 bases and the J gene lost 4 bases, with 17 bases spanning the gap. The CDR3 DNA reads as TGTGCCAGCAGCTTTGGACCCCCGTTGGGGGCAGATACGCAGTATTTT. Its translation: CASSFGPPLGADTQYF.

This chain uses TRBV27 with TRBJ1-2, with 7 positions matching TRBD1. CDR3 size: 14 residues. Losses at the gene ends were 2 bases for V and 2 bases for J; bases not matched to a gene: 2. Germline CDR1 MNHEY, CDR2 SMNVEV (reference sequence). The CDR3 sequence is CASSLLGQNYGYTF. The CDR3 nucleotides read TGTGCCAGCAGTTTACTGGGACAGAACTATGGCTACACCTTC.

As DNA, the CDR3 is TGTGCCAGCGGTAGGACTAGCGGGGCACCAGAGACCCAGTACTTC. This encodes CASGRTSGAPETQYF. The chain uses TRBV5-6 and TRBJ2-5; 12 nucleotides agree with TRBD2. With 7 bases clipped from V and 4 bases from J, the junction kept 8 bases outside the gene matches. Germline assignment: CDR1 SGHDT and CDR2 YYEEEE. CDR3 length equals 15 residues.

This chain links TRBV7-9 with TRBJ1-5; the D gene is possibly TRBD1 (5 bases). CDR1 and CDR2 (germline): SEHNR, FQNEAQ (reference sequence). The CDR3 runs 15 residues. V gave up 1 base and J gave up 8 bases, with 15 bases separating them. In DNA form, the CDR3 reads TGTGCCAGCAGCTTAGAGGGACCCCGGGAGAAGCCCCAGCATTTT. Protein sequence: CASSLEGPREKPQHF.

The chain joins TRBV29-1 to TRBJ1-1; D unresolved. Looked up from germline, CDR1 is SQVTM and CDR2 is ANQGSEA. The germline V and J ends were trimmed by 2 bases and 7 bases, with 11 bases remaining between them. The CDR3 totals 12 residues. Here the CDR3 DNA reads TGCAGCGTTGAATTGGGTGCGGATGAAGCTTTCTTT. It codes for CSVELGADEAFF.

The gene calls are TRBV7-9 and TRBJ2-3; D gene ambiguous. V dropped 3 bases and J dropped 6 bases, with 13 bases sitting between them. Germline CDR1 SEHNR, CDR2 FQNEAQ (reference sequence). The CDR3 loop spans 14 amino acids. In DNA form, the CDR3 reads TGTGCCAGCAGCTTGGTGGCCAAGAGGGATACGCAGTATTTT. The encoded protein is CASSLVAKRDTQYF. Supplemented by reference TRBV7-9 and TRBJ2-3, the full variable domain reads DTGVSQNPRHKITKRGQNVTFRCDPISEHNRLYWYRQTLGQGPEFLTYFQNEAQLEKSRLLSDRFSAERPKGSFSTLEIQRTEQGDSAMYLCASSLVAKRDTQYFGPGTRLTVL.

The rearrangement joins TRBV5-8 to TRBJ2-7, with D unresolved. CDR1 is SGHTS, CDR2 YDEGEE, per germline. There are 12 residues in the CDR3. V lost 0 bases, J lost 2 bases, and 3 bases lay in between. The CDR3, as DNA: TGTGCCAGCAGCTTGGTCGCCTACGAGCAGTACTTC. Its protein product is CASSLVAYEQYF.

This clone has just a few counts. The V call is TRBV5-1, the J call TRBJ2-1; 11 bases align to TRBD2. Germline V lookup: CDR1 SGHRS, CDR2 YFSETQ. This CDR3 has 19 residues. Trimming at V came to 2 bases and at J to 1 base, leaving 11 bases not matched to a gene. Here the CDR3 reads CASSFTSGGLRNSYNEQFF. CDR3 coding DNA: TGCGCCAGCAGCTTTACTAGCGGGGGACTTCGGAATTCCTACAATGAGCAGTTCTTC. The full variable domain, its missing parts supplied by reference TRBV5-1 and TRBJ2-1, is KAGVTQTPRYLIKTRGQQVTLSCSPISGHRSVSWYQQTPGQGLQFLFEYFSETQRNKGNFPGRFSGRQFSNSRSEMNVSTLELGDSALYLCASSFTSGGLRNSYNEQFFGPGTRLTVL.

The genes are TRBV6-5 and TRBJ2-3; perhaps D is TRBD1 or TRBD2 (5 bases each). The germline gives CDR1 MNHEY, CDR2 SVGAGI. V dropped 4 bases and J dropped 12 bases, with 17 bases sitting between them. This CDR3 is built from 13 residues. The CDR3 loop is CASSSEWDPPQYF. The CDR3 region has the DNA TGTGCCAGCAGTTCGGAGTGGGACCCCCCACAGTATTTT.

The chain recombines TRBV28 with TRBJ1-5, with 8 nucleotides matching TRBD1. The germline CDR1 and CDR2 sequences are MDHEN and SYDVKM. The CDR3 covers 17 residues. V shed 2 bases and J 9 bases; nucleotides not matched to a gene: 15. DNA of the CDR3: TGTGCCAGCAGTTTAGGAGTTCAGTGGGACAGGCTCACGCCCCAGCATTTT. Its translation: CASSLGVQWDRLTPQHF.

The chain uses TRBV4-3 and TRBJ2-7; D ambiguous. Germline V CDR1 and CDR2: LGHNA, YSLEER. The CDR3 totals 14 residues. With 0 bases removed from V and 2 bases from J, the gap between germline ends came to 8 bases. The CDR3, as DNA: TGCGCCAGCAGCCAAGATCTAAGTACCTACGAGCAGTACTTC. This gives the protein CASSQDLSTYEQYF.

This clone was counted once. The chain joins TRBV29-1 to TRBJ1-1; 8 bases line up with TRBD1. V lost 5 bases and J lost 0; bases outside the gene matches: 8. Germline loops: CDR1 SQVTM, CDR2 ANQGSEA. This CDR3 has 15 amino acids. The CDR3 loop is CSVRPGTGLNTEAFF. CDR3 nucleotide sequence: TGCAGCGTTCGTCCCGGGACAGGTTTGAACACTGAAGCTTTCTTT.

The V and J genes are TRBV29-1 and TRBJ2-3; no firm D call. The CDR3 totals 12 residues. V was clipped by 0 bases and J by 2 bases, with 3 bases between them. From germline, CDR1 is SQVTM and CDR2 ANQGSEA. The CDR3 DNA follows: TGCAGCGTTGAAGAAGACACAGATACGCAGTATTTT. It translates to CSVEEDTDTQYF.

The chain combines TRBV19 with TRBJ2-3; no definite D call. CDR1 and CDR2 from the germline V gene are LNHDA and SQIVND (reference sequence). Trimming cost V 8 bases and J 6 bases, with 12 bases left between them. The length of the CDR3 is 12 residues. The CDR3 loop reads CASGSRLDTQYF. The CDR3 DNA sequence: TGTGCCAGTGGATCCCGATTGGATACGCAGTATTTT.

The V and J genes are TRBV5-1 and TRBJ1-2; D might be TRBD1 (6 bases). The CDR3 consists of 16 residues. The V end was cut by 3 bases, the J end by 3 bases, with 18 bases between. CDR1 is SGHRS and CDR2 is YFSETQ in the germline V gene. The CDR3 DNA reads TGCGCCAGCAGCTCAGGTTGGGGGGCTGGGGACTATGGCTACACCTTC. Amino acids: CASSSGWGAGDYGYTF.

The chain carries TRBV5-1 and TRBJ2-3; no reliable D call. The germline gives CDR1 SGHRS, CDR2 YFSETQ. The CDR3 length is 11 residues. Between the trimmed V and J ends, which lost 4 bases and 4 bases, there was a span of 4 bases. The CDR3 loop is CASSGPDTQYF. The CDR3 region has the DNA TGCGCCAGCAGCGGGCCAGATACGCAGTATTTT.

The table lists this clone with a count of one. The rearrangement links TRBV9 to TRBJ1-1; the D gene is possibly TRBD1 (6 bases). The CDR3 has 15 residues. Per the germline V gene, CDR1 is SGDLS and CDR2 is YYNGEE. The V gene lost 3 bases and the J gene lost 2 bases, with 14 bases spanning the gap. CDR3 in amino acids: CASSEQEGGNTEAFF. CDR3 coding DNA: TGTGCCAGCAGCGAACAGGAAGGGGGAAACACTGAAGCTTTCTTT.

The rearrangement joins TRBV5-1 to TRBJ2-7, with TRBD1 matching 8 bases. The junction had 8 bases not matched to a gene; V was cut back by 3 bases and J by 6 bases. The germline V gene encodes CDR1 SGHRS and CDR2 YFSETQ. The CDR3 sequence is 14 residues long. The DNA of the CDR3 is TGCGCCAGCAGCTACGCAGGGGGCGCGGGCGAGCAGTACTTC. Protein product: CASSYAGGAGEQYF. The full variable domain, rest sourced from reference TRBV5-1 and TRBJ2-7, is KAGVTQTPRYLIKTRGQQVTLSCSPISGHRSVSWYQQTPGQGLQFLFEYFSETQRNKGNFPGRFSGRQFSNSRSEMNVSTLELGDSALYLCASSYAGGAGEQYFGPGTRLTVT.

The J gene is TRBJ1-1, the V gene TRBV6-5; D may be TRBD1 (5 bases). There are 15 residues in the CDR3. Germline CDR1 and CDR2: MNHEY and SVGAGI. The germline V and J ends were trimmed by 2 bases and 4 bases, with 14 bases remaining between them. DNA of the CDR3: TGTGCCAGCAGTTACATTGAGGGGCGCGGCACTGAAGCTTTCTTT. This codes for CASSYIEGRGTEAFF.

This clone was observed a single time. CDR3 nucleotides: TGTGCCAGCAGTGTTTCAGGGGGCTGGGATGAAAAACTGTTTTTT. Protein: CASSVSGGWDEKLFF. The genes are TRBV25-1 and TRBJ1-4; 8 bases are a match to TRBD1. The germline gives CDR1 MGHDK, CDR2 SYGVNS. Losses at the gene ends were 4 bases for V and 6 bases for J; bases not matched to a gene: 7. This CDR3 has 15 amino acids.

The gene calls are TRBV4-1 and TRBJ1-5; 8 bases are shared with TRBD1. The CDR3 loop spans 16 amino acids. Germline assignment: CDR1 MGHRA and CDR2 YSYEKL. V was pared by 3 bases and J by 4 bases, with 8 bases of the junction left unmatched. The CDR3 DNA reads TGCGCCAGCAGCCAGAAAGGACAGGGACGAAATCAGCCCCAGCATTTT. Protein product: CASSQKGQGRNQPQHF.

The chain uses TRBV27 and TRBJ2-7; D perhaps matches TRBD2 (6 bases). Per germline, CDR1 MNHEY and CDR2 SMNVEV (reference sequence). Trimming removed 8 bases from V and 4 bases from J, with 21 bases in between. The CDR3 has 15 residues. DNA for the CDR3: TGTGCCAGCGCGAATCGTCCCAGCGGGCCGTACGAGCAGTACTTC. This sequence encodes CASANRPSGPYEQYF.

The J gene is TRBJ2-5, the V gene TRBV7-4; TRBD1 agrees at 7 bases. The J call may be incorrect, as the DNA end agrees better with TRBJ2-7. The germline CDR1 and CDR2 sequences are SGHVT and SQSDAQ. The CDR3 loop spans 14 amino acids. The CDR3 protein is CASSWGTEGYEQYF. The DNA for the CDR3 is TGTGCCAGCAGCTGGGGGACAGAAGGGTACGAGCAGTACTTC.

The V gene is TRBV5-6, the J gene TRBJ1-1; no reliable D call. The CDR3 has 13 amino acids. CDR1 SGHDT and CDR2 YYEEEE come from the germline V gene. Trimming pared 4 bases from V and 4 bases from J, leaving 11 bases between. The CDR3 is CASSSGLSTEAFF. As DNA, the CDR3 is TGTGCCAGCAGCAGTGGGTTGAGCACTGAAGCTTTCTTT. Full variable domain (outside the CDR3, taken from reference TRBV5-6 and TRBJ1-1): DAGVTQSPTHLIKTRGQQVTLRCSPKSGHDTVSWYQQALGQGPQFIFQYYEEEERQRGNFPDRFSGHQFPNYSSELNVNALLLGDSALYLCASSSGLSTEAFFGQGTRLTVV.

This clone was counted only a few times. The chain has TRBV18 and TRBJ1-4; possible D gene TRBD1, 5 bases. This CDR3 spans 20 amino acids. Germline V gene sequence: CDR1 KGHSH, CDR2 LQKENI. V was pared by 2 bases and J by 0 bases, with 22 bases between. The CDR3 loop is CASSPILPQGPTATNEKLFF. The CDR3 bases are TGTGCCAGCTCACCAATTCTACCCCAGGGCCCCACTGCAACTAATGAAAAACTGTTTTTT. Variable domain in full (rest from reference TRBV18 and TRBJ1-4): NAGVMQNPRHLVRRRGQEARLRCSPMKGHSHVYWYRQLPEEGLKFMVYLQKENIIDESGMPKERFSAEFPKEGPSILRIQQVVRGDSAAYFCASSPILPQGPTATNEKLFFGSGTQLSVL.

The chain carries TRBV5-4 and TRBJ2-5, with a tentative D call TRBD1 (5 bases). Germline values: CDR1 SGHNT, CDR2 YYREEE (reference sequence). Trimming shortened V by 0 bases and J by 5 bases, and 8 bases separated the two germline ends. This CDR3 is built from 13 residues. CDR3 in amino acids: CASSLARAETQYF. The CDR3 coding sequence is TGTGCCAGCAGCTTGGCCAGGGCGGAGACCCAGTACTTC.